This T cell receptor beta chain was found in a study of T cells after yellow fever vaccination. Study outcomes and limitations: The CD4 and CD8 compartments had a small share of their clonotypes in common.

A universal primer site and UMIs were added as TCR cDNA was made by 5'RACE template switching. TCRdb re-analysed the 5' RACE reads in MiXCR, keeping a single row per CDR3 protein. Found here are about 300,000 distinct CDR3 sequences, under 9% of them singletons; the top ten hold approximately 3.5%. This clonotype was seen ten or more times. Its specificity is unknown. This specimen consisted of CD4+ T cells sorted from PBMCs, obtained 5 days after the yellow fever booster vaccination. The TCR originated in a man aged 18 to 30 who received the YFV17D yellow fever vaccine.

CDR3 nucleotide sequence: TGCGCCAGCAGCTGGCAGGGCGGGGAGCAGTACTTC. It codes for CASSWQGGEQYF. The chain is built from TRBV5-1 and TRBJ2-7; tentatively, D is TRBD1 or TRBD2 (5 bases each). The CDR3 is 12 residues long. Trimming removed 3 bases at V and 7 bases at J, with 11 bases between. Per germline, CDR1 SGHRS and CDR2 YFSETQ.